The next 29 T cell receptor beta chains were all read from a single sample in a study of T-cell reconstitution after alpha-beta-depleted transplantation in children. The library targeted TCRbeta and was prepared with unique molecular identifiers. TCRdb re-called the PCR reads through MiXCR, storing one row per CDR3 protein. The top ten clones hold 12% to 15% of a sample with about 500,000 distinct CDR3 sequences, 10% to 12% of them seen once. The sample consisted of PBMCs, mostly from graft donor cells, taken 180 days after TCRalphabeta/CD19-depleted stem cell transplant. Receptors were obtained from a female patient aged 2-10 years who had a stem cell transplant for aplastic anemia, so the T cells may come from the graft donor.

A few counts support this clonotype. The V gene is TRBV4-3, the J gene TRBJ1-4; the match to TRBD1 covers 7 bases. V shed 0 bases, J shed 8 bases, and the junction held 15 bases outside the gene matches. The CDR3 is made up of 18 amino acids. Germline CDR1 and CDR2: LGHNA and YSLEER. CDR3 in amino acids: CASSQDWRRGRGEEKLFF. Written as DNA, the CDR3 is TGCGCCAGCAGCCAAGATTGGCGGAGGGGGCGAGGAGAAGAAAAACTGTTTTTT.

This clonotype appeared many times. CDR3 DNA sequence: TGTGCCACCAGCAGAGAAACAGACAATGAGCAGTTCTTC. Its translation is CATSRETDNEQFF. The chain links TRBV15 to TRBJ2-1; D not certain. Germline V CDR1 and CDR2: LNHNV, YYDKDF (reference sequence). V lost 0 bases and J 5 bases, leaving 5 bases between the germline ends. The CDR3 loop spans 13 amino acids.

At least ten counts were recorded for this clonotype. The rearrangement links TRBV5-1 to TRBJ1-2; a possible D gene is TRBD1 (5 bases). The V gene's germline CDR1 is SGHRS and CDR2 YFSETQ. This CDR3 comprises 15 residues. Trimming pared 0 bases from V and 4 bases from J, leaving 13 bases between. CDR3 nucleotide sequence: TGCGCCAGCAGCTTGGAATCGGGGGGACGCTATGGCTACACCTTC. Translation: CASSLESGGRYGYTF.

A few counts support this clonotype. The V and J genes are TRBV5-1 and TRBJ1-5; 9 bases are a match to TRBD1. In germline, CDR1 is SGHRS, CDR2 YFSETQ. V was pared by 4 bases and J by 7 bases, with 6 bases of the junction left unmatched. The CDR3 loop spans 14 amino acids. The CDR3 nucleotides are TGCGCCAGCAGCGCGGGACAGGGACAGCAGCCCCAGCATTTT. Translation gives CASSAGQGQQPQHF.

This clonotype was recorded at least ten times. This chain's CDR3 is CASSLVGTGGKQYF. The CDR3 region has the DNA TGTGCCAGCAGCTTAGTAGGGACAGGGGGCAAGCAGTACTTC. The chain recombines TRBV7-9 with TRBJ2-7, with 12 bases matching TRBD1. The V gene's germline CDR1 is SEHNR and CDR2 FQNEAQ (reference sequence). This CDR3 has 14 amino acids. Germline trimming cut 1 base from V and 8 bases from J; bases unmatched to any gene: 3.

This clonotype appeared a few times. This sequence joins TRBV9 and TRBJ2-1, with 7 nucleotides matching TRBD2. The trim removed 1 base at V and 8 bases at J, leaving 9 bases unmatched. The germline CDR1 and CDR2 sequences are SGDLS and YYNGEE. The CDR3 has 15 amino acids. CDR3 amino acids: CASSVIGRAGDEQFF. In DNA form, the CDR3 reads TGTGCCAGCAGCGTAATTGGGAGGGCGGGCGATGAGCAGTTCTTC.

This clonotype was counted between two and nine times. The DNA of the CDR3 is TGTGCCAGCAAGGATGGGATATCAGGCACCGGGGAGCTGTTTTTT. Its translation is CASKDGISGTGELFF. The chain uses TRBV6-2 or TRBV6-3 and TRBJ2-2; D ambiguous. CDR1 and CDR2 (germline): MNHEY, SVGEGT. The CDR3 runs to 15 residues. Trimming stripped 7 bases from V and 4 bases from J, with 16 bases between.

In DNA, the CDR3 is TGCAGTGCTGAACGACAGGGAGCCTACGAGCAGTACTTC. It codes for CSAERQGAYEQYF. This chain uses TRBV20-1 with TRBJ2-7; 7 bases line up with TRBD1. The CDR3 sequence is 13 residues long. V was pared by 5 bases and J by 2 bases, with 6 bases of the junction left unmatched. CDR1 and CDR2 (germline): DFQATT, SNEGSKA (reference sequence).

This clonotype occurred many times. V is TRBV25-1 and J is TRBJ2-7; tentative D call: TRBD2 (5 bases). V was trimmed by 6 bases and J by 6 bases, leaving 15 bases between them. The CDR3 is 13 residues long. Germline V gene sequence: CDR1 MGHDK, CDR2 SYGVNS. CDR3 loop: CASSLAGVGEQYV. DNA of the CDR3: TGTGCCAGCAGCTTGGCCGGGGTGGGCGAGCAGTACGTC.

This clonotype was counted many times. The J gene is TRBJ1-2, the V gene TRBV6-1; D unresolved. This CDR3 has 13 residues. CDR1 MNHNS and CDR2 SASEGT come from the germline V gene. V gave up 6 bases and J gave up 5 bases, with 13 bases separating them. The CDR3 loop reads CASRPRSGYGYTF. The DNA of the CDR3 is TGTGCCAGCAGGCCCCGCTCCGGTTATGGCTACACCTTC.

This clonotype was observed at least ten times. This CDR3 is CASRLGGAYTGELFF. In DNA form, the CDR3 reads TGTGCCAGCCGGTTGGGGGGCGCTTACACCGGGGAGCTGTTTTTT. The chain couples TRBV12-3 or TRBV12-4 to TRBJ2-2; either TRBD1 or TRBD2 may fit D (6 bases each). Trimming shortened V by 8 bases and J by 3 bases, and 16 bases separated the two germline ends. The CDR3 spans 15 residues.

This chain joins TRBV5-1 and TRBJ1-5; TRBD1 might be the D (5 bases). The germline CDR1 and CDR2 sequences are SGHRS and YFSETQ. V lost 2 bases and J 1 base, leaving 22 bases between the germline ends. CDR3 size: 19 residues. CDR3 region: CASSLWEGPSPRSNQPQHF. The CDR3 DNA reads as TGCGCCAGCAGCTTATGGGAGGGACCGTCTCCTCGGAGCAATCAGCCCCAGCATTTT.

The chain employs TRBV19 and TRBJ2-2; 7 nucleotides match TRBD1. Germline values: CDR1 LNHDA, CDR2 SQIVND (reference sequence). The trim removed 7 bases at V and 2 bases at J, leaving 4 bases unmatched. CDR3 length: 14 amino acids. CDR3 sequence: CASTWTGNTGELFF. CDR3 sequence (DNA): TGTGCCAGTACTTGGACAGGCAACACCGGGGAGCTGTTTTTT.

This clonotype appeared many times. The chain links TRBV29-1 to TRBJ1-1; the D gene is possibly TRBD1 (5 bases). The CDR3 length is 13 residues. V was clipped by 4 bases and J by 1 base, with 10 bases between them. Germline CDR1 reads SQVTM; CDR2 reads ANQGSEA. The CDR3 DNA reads TGCAGCGTTGCGGGCAGGGCGAACACTGAAGCTTTCTTT. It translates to CSVAGRANTEAFF.

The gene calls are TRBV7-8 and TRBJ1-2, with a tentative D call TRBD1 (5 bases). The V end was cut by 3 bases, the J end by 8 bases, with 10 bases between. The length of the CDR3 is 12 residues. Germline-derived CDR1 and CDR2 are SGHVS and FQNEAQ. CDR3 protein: CASSFSGRGYTF. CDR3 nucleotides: TGTGCCAGCAGCTTCTCAGGGAGAGGCTACACCTTC.

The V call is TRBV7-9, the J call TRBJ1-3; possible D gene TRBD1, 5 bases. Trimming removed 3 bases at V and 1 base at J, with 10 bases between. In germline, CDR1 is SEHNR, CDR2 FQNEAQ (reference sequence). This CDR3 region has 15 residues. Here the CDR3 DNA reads TGTGCCAGCAGCTTGACAGTTGATTCTGGAAACACCATATATTTT. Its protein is CASSLTVDSGNTIYF.

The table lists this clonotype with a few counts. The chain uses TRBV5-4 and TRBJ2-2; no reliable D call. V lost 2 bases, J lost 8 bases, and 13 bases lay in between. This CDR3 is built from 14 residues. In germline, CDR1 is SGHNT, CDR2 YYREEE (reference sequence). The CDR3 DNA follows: TGTGCCAGCAGCTTACAGAGTTGGGCTGGGGAGCTGTTTTTT. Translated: CASSLQSWAGELFF.

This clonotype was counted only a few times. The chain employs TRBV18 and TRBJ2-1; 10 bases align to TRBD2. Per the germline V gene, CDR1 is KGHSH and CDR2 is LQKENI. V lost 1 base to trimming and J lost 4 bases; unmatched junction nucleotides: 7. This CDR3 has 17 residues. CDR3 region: CASSPRASGRFYNEQFF. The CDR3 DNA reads TGTGCCAGCTCACCACGGGCTAGCGGGAGATTTTACAATGAGCAGTTCTTC.

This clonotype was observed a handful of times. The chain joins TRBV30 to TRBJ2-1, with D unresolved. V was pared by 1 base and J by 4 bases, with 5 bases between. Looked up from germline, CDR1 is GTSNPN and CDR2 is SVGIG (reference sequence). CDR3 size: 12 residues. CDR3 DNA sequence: TGTGCCTGGAGTGCGGTGTACAATGAGCAGTTCTTC. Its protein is CAWSAVYNEQFF.

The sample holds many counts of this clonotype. The CDR3 reads CASSLAVLADEKLFF. CDR3 coding DNA: TGTGCCAGCAGCTTGGCCGTCCTTGCGGATGAAAAACTGTTTTTT. This sequence joins TRBV5-5 and TRBJ1-4; unclear D gene. Germline lookup yields CDR1 SGHKS and CDR2 YYEKEE (reference sequence). V lost 0 bases, J lost 6 bases, and 12 bases lay in between. The CDR3 has 15 residues.

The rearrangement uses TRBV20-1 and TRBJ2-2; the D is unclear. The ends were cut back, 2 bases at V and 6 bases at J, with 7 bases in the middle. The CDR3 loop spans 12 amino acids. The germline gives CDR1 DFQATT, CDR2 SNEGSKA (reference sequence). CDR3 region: CSARPGPGELFF. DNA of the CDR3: TGCAGTGCTAGACCCGGGCCCGGGGAGCTGTTTTTT.

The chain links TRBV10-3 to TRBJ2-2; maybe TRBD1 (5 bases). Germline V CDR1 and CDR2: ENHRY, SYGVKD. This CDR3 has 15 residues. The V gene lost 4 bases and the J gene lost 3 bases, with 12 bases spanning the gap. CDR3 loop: CAISGVQVYTGELFF. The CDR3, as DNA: TGTGCCATCAGTGGGGTACAGGTTTACACCGGGGAGCTGTTTTTT.

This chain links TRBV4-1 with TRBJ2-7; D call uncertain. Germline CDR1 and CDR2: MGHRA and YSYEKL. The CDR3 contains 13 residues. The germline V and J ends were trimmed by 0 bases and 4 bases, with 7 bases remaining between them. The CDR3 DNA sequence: TGCGCCAGCAGCCAAGAAAGGGAATACGAGCAGTACTTC. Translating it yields CASSQEREYEQYF.

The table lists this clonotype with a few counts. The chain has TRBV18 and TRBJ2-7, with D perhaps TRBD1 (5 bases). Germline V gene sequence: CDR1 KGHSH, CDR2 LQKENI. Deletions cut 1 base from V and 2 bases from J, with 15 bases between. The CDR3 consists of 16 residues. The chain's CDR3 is CASSPRAPTATYEQYF. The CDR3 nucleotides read TGTGCCAGCTCACCACGAGCTCCGACAGCCACCTACGAGCAGTACTTC.

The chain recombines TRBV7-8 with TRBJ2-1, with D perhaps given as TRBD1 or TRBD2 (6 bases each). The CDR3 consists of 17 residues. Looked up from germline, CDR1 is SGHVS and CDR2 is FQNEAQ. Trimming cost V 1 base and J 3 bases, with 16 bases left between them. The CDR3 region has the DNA TGTGCCAGCAGCTTAGAGTGGGGGGCGAGGAGCTACAATGAGCAGTTCTTC. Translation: CASSLEWGARSYNEQFF.

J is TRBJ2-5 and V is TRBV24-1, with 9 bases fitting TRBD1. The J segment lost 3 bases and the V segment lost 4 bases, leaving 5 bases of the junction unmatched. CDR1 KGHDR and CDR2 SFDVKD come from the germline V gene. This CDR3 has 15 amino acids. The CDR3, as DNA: TGTGCCACCAGTGACCGGGACAGGGTAAAAGAGACCCAGTACTTC. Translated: CATSDRDRVKETQYF.

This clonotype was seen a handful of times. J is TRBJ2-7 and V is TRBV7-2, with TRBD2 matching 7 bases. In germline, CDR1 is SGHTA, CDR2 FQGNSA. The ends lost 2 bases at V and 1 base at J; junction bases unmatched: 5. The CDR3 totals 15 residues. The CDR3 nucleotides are TGTGCCAGCAGCTTAAGGCGGGAGTTATCCTACGAGCAGTACTTC. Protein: CASSLRRELSYEQYF.

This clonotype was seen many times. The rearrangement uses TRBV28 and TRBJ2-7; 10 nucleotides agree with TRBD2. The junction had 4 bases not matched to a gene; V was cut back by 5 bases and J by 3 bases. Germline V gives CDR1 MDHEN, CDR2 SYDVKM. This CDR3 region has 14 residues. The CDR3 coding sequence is TGTGCCAGCAGTACCAGGACTAGCGGCTACGAGCAGTACTTC. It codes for CASSTRTSGYEQYF.

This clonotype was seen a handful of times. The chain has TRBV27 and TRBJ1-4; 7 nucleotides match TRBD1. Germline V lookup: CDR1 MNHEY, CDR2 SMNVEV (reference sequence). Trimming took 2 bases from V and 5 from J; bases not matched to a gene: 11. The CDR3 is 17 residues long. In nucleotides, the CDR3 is TGTGCCAGCAGTTTAGTGGGACAGCGGCCAGGGAATGAAAAACTGTTTTTT. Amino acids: CASSLVGQRPGNEKLFF.